The 26 T cell receptor beta chains below all came from one sample that was sequenced in a study of CD8 T cells in ankylosing spondylitis. TCRdb re-called the 5' RACE reads with MiXCR, one entry per CDR3 protein. This table holds 250,000 to 350,000 distinct CDR3 sequences, 15% to 20% found once. Sequenced material: blood, either unsorted or a sorted T cell fraction (not recorded which). The receptor source for this set is a male donor with ankylosing spondylitis or in good health (not recorded which).

The chain has TRBV20-1 and TRBJ2-4; D remains ambiguous. Germline V gene sequence: CDR1 DFQATT, CDR2 SNEGSKA (reference sequence). Deletions cut 6 bases from V and 1 base from J, with 13 bases between. The CDR3 covers 14 residues. The CDR3 bases are TGCAGTGCCAAAACCGACTGGGCCAAAAACATTCAGTACTTC. Residues: CSAKTDWAKNIQYF.

This chain joins TRBV12-3 or TRBV12-4 and TRBJ2-4, with TRBD1 matching 8 bases. The CDR3 totals 14 residues. Germline trimming cut 5 bases from V and 4 bases from J; bases unmatched to any gene: 4. CDR3 bases: TGTGCCAGCAGTCCGCGGACAGGGAAAAACATTCAGTACTTC. Translating it yields CASSPRTGKNIQYF.

This clonotype showed up just a few times. In DNA, the CDR3 is TGTGCCAGCAGTTTAGACCTAGCGGAGCCCGCGGGAGAGCAGTACGTC. Its translation is CASSLDLAEPAGEQYV. This chain uses TRBV12-3 or TRBV12-4 with TRBJ2-7, with TRBD2 matching 7 bases. After removal of 1 base from V and 7 bases from J, the junction contained 13 bases not matched to a gene. The CDR3 consists of 16 residues.

There are a few counts of this clonotype. The V gene is TRBV6-1, the J gene TRBJ2-5; D call uncertain. Germline V lookup: CDR1 MNHNS, CDR2 SASEGT. V was pared by 6 bases and J by 4 bases, with 9 bases between. CDR3 size: 12 residues. The CDR3 region has the DNA TGTGCCAGCAGAGGTATTCGAGAGACCCAGTACTTC. Amino acid sequence: CASRGIRETQYF.

This clonotype was seen many times. The chain carries TRBV29-1 and TRBJ2-5; no reliable D call. V was trimmed by 3 bases and J by 1 base, leaving 6 bases between them. Germline CDR1 is SQVTM and CDR2 is ANQGSEA. The CDR3 length is 12 residues. CDR3 sequence (DNA): TGCAGCGTTGATCCCTCCCAAGAGACCCAGTACTTC. Translated: CSVDPSQETQYF.

This clonotype was detected only a few times. This chain joins TRBV7-3 and TRBJ1-5; D is unclear. CDR3 length: 13 amino acids. Trimming removed 5 bases from V and 4 bases from J, with 9 bases in between. CDR1 is SGHTA and CDR2 is FQGTGA in the germline V gene. Here the CDR3 DNA reads TGTGCCAGCAGCCCTGGATGGAATCAGCCCCAGCATTTT. Amino acids: CASSPGWNQPQHF.

The chain uses TRBV20-1 and TRBJ2-1; 9 nucleotides match TRBD2. After removal of 2 bases from V and 0 bases from J, the junction contained 17 bases not matched to a gene. There are 20 residues in the CDR3. The germline CDR1 and CDR2 sequences are DFQATT and SNEGSKA (reference sequence). The CDR3 nucleotides read TGCAGTGCTAGACCAGAGGGCCCGGCGGGGGGGATCAGCTCCTACAATGAGCAGTTCTTC. It translates to CSARPEGPAGGISSYNEQFF.

This clonotype was observed at least ten times. The chain couples TRBV5-1 to TRBJ1-1, with D possibly being TRBD1 (6 bases). CDR1 and CDR2 from the germline V gene are SGHRS and YFSETQ. The CDR3 sequence is 15 residues long. Trimming removed 0 bases at V and 4 bases at J, with 13 bases between. The CDR3 is CASSLDLGGGTEAFF. DNA of the CDR3: TGCGCCAGCAGCTTGGATTTGGGAGGGGGCACTGAAGCTTTCTTT.

The CDR3 sequence: CATTLTNLAKNIQYF. The CDR3 DNA sequence: TGTGCCACAACCTTGACAAACTTAGCCAAAAACATTCAGTACTTC. The chain uses TRBV18 and TRBJ2-4; D ambiguous. This CDR3 comprises 15 residues. Trimming removed 10 bases from V and 0 bases from J, with 16 bases in between. CDR1 is KGHSH, CDR2 LQKENI, per germline.

The V gene is TRBV3-1, the J gene TRBJ1-1; 9 bases fit TRBD1. The germline V gene encodes CDR1 LGHDT and CDR2 YNNKEL (reference sequence). J lost 5 bases, V lost 4 bases, and 5 bases had no gene match. The CDR3 is 14 amino acids. In nucleotides, the CDR3 is TGTGCCAGCAGCCGAGCCGGGACAGGGACTGAAGCTTTCTTT. Translated: CASSRAGTGTEAFF.

This clonotype has at least ten counts. This chain links TRBV12-3 or TRBV12-4 with TRBJ2-5; weak D call: TRBD1 (5 bases). The CDR3 runs 14 residues. Trimming removed 6 bases from V and 6 bases from J, with 17 bases in between. CDR3 nucleotides: TGTGCCAGCAGACGTACAGGACCGGAGAAGACCCAGTACTTC. Amino acids: CASRRTGPEKTQYF.

There are a few counts of this clonotype. The CDR3 loop is CAIRQGPGYTF. CDR3 nucleotides: TGTGCCATCAGACAGGGTCCTGGCTACACCTTC. The chain has TRBV10-3 and TRBJ1-2, with TRBD1 as a possible D gene (6 bases). This CDR3 is 11 amino acids long. V shed 6 bases and J shed 7 bases, with 9 bases lying between them. The V gene's germline CDR1 is ENHRY and CDR2 SYGVKD.

This clonotype occurred a few times. The chain recombines TRBV15 with TRBJ2-5; 12 bases match TRBD2. Germline V CDR1 and CDR2: LNHNV, YYDKDF (reference sequence). The CDR3 covers 19 residues. With 1 base clipped from V and 0 bases from J, the junction kept 9 bases outside the gene matches. In DNA form, the CDR3 reads TGTGCCACCAGCAGAGGAAGGCTAGCGGGAGGGCGGTACCAAGAGACCCAGTACTTC. It is translated as CATSRGRLAGGRYQETQYF. The full variable domain, completed using reference TRBV15 and TRBJ2-5, is DAMVIQNPRYQVTQFGKPVTLSCSQTLNHNVMYWYQQKSSQAPKLLFHYYDKDFNNEADTPDNFQSRRPNTSFCFLDIRSPGLGDTAMYLCATSRGRLAGGRYQETQYFGPGTRLLVL.

Of note for this clonotype: A much larger clone is a single base away; this may be a read error. The J gene is TRBJ2-1, the V gene TRBV5-1, with 11 bases that match TRBD2. With 0 bases clipped from V and 4 bases from J, the junction kept 3 bases outside the gene matches. Germline V lookup: CDR1 SGHRS, CDR2 YFSETQ. This CDR3 comprises 16 residues. DNA for the CDR3: TGCGCCAGCAGCTTGGAGGGACTAGCGGCTTACAATGAGCAGTTCTTC. It codes for CASSLEGLAAYNEQFF.

This clonotype was counted many times. The chain uses TRBV29-1 and TRBJ1-1, with 7 bases that match TRBD1. After removal of 7 bases from V and 7 bases from J, the junction contained 9 bases not matched to a gene. The V gene's germline CDR1 is SQVTM and CDR2 ANQGSEA. The CDR3 consists of 12 residues. CDR3 in amino acids: CSAATGLHEAFF. DNA for the CDR3: TGCAGCGCCGCGACAGGGCTCCATGAAGCTTTCTTT.

V usage is TRBV6-2 or TRBV6-3 and J usage is TRBJ1-5, with TRBD1 matching 8 bases. There are 15 residues in the CDR3. Trimming at V came to 3 bases and at J to 7 bases, leaving 8 bases not matched to a gene. Looked up from germline, CDR1 is MNHEY and CDR2 is SVGEGT. The CDR3 spells CASSYSGGWGQPQHF. CDR3 nucleotides: TGTGCCAGCAGTTATTCAGGGGGCTGGGGGCAGCCCCAGCATTTT.

This sequence joins TRBV28 and TRBJ2-5, with 8 bases lining up with TRBD2. This CDR3 contains 16 residues. Germline CDR1 MDHEN, CDR2 SYDVKM. The V and J ends lost 6 bases and 2 bases, in that order; junction bases with no gene match: 11. The CDR3 is CASSPGVAGLQETQYF. CDR3 nucleotides: TGTGCCAGCAGCCCCGGGGTAGCGGGGCTACAAGAGACCCAGTACTTC.

The rearrangement uses TRBV2 and TRBJ2-7; no firm D call. Between the trimmed V and J ends, which lost 3 bases and 0 bases, there was a span of 9 bases. This CDR3 has 14 amino acids. The germline V gene has CDR1 SNHLY and CDR2 FYNNEI. CDR3 bases: TGTGCCAGCAGTGACGATTTTAGCTCCTACGAGCAGTACGTC. This sequence encodes CASSDDFSSYEQYV.

The rearrangement links TRBV9 to TRBJ1-6; D ambiguous. Germline V gene sequence: CDR1 SGDLS, CDR2 YYNGEE. Between the trimmed V and J ends, which lost 0 bases and 4 bases, there was a span of 14 bases. The CDR3 length is 17 residues. The DNA for the CDR3 is TGTGCCAGCAGCGTAGCCTCAGAAGATAGTTATAATTCACCCCTCCACTTT. It encodes CASSVASEDSYNSPLHF. The whole variable domain, filled in from reference TRBV9 and TRBJ1-6, reads DSGVTQTPKHLITATGQRVTLRCSPRSGDLSVYWYQQSLDQGLQFLIQYYNGEERAKGNILERFSAQQFPDLHSELNLSSLELGDSALYFCASSVASEDSYNSPLHFGNGTRLTVT.

This clonotype was observed a handful of times. V is TRBV18 and J is TRBJ2-2, with D hard to call. Germline V lookup: CDR1 KGHSH, CDR2 LQKENI. V shed 1 base and J shed 9 bases, with 9 bases lying between them. The CDR3 totals 13 residues. DNA for the CDR3: TGTGCCAGCTCACCACAGGCCGCCCGGGAGCTGTTTTTT. Amino acid sequence: CASSPQAARELFF.

This clonotype showed up just a few times. The rearrangement uses TRBV12-3 or TRBV12-4 and TRBJ1-5; D possibly corresponds to TRBD1 (6 bases). The V end lost 7 bases, the J end lost 7 bases, and 17 bases lay between the germline ends. The CDR3 length is 14 residues. The CDR3 DNA reads as TGTGCCAGCACCTGGGGGGGGCCGGAGCAGCCCCAGCATTTT. Protein sequence: CASTWGGPEQPQHF.

The V call is TRBV20-1, the J call TRBJ1-2, with 7 bases aligning to TRBD1. This CDR3 is built from 13 residues. The ends lost 0 bases at V and 6 bases at J; junction bases unmatched: 4. Germline-derived CDR1 and CDR2 are DFQATT and SNEGSKA (reference sequence). The CDR3 DNA reads TGCAGTGCTAGAGAGAACAGGGGTAATGGCTACACCTTC. It codes for CSARENRGNGYTF.

As DNA, the CDR3 is TGTGCCATCAGTGAGACAGTATATGAGCAGTTCTTC. Translation gives CAISETVYEQFF. The J gene is TRBJ2-1, the V gene TRBV10-3; D gene unclear. From germline, CDR1 is ENHRY and CDR2 SYGVKD. The V gene lost 2 bases and the J gene lost 8 bases, with 7 bases spanning the gap. This CDR3 has 12 amino acids.

The V call is TRBV2, the J call TRBJ2-5; TRBD2 matches 10 bases. The CDR3 is 14 residues long. Germline V gene data show CDR1 as SNHLY and CDR2 as FYNNEI. With 7 bases clipped from V and 4 bases from J, the junction kept 6 bases outside the gene matches. CDR3 protein: CASNLVAGGETQYF. The CDR3 region has the DNA TGTGCCAGCAACCTGGTAGCGGGGGGAGAGACCCAGTACTTC.

The chain joins TRBV20-1 to TRBJ2-1, with D perhaps TRBD2 (5 bases). Trimming took 3 bases from V and 3 from J, leaving 15 bases between them. This CDR3 comprises 15 residues. Germline V CDR1 and CDR2: DFQATT, SNEGSKA (reference sequence). DNA of the CDR3: TGCAGTGCTAGCCCCCCGGACTTCTACTACAATGAGCAGTTCTTC. Protein: CSASPPDFYYNEQFF.

This clonotype was observed at least ten times. The rearrangement uses TRBV6-5 and TRBJ1-1; 12 positions agree with TRBD1. This CDR3 contains 16 residues. Trimming cost V 5 bases and J 4 bases; bases outside gene matches: 8. Germline V gene data show CDR1 as MNHEY and CDR2 as SVGAGI. The CDR3 nucleotides are TGTGCCAGCAGTAACCGGGACAGGGGGCTTCGCACTGAAGCTTTCTTT. Its protein product is CASSNRDRGLRTEAFF.